Sequencing of this T cell receptor beta chain was carried out in a study of OX40 agonist ivuxolimab in advanced cancers. There are 15 residues in the CDR3. In germline, CDR1 is MNHEY, CDR2 SVGAGI. Unmatched junction bases numbered 3, after V lost 2 bases and J lost 6 bases. Only in-frame clones appear in the TCRdb table, and some are missing; sequencing was by immunoSEQ multiplex PCR. The table lists more than 9,000 clones, 69% of them singletons. About this clone itself: Other DNA sequences in this sample translate to the same CDR3.

The sample was CD4+ or CD8+ T cells sorted from blood, taken in a trial of the OX40 agonist ivuxolimab. This receptor was identified in an adult with an advanced solid tumor such as melanoma, head and neck, liver or kidney cancer. The chain is built from TRBV6-5 and TRBJ2-2, with 10 positions matching TRBD1. DNA for the CDR3: TGTGCCAGCAGTTACCAAGGACAGGGGGCCGGGGAGCTGTTTTTT. Translating gives CASSYQGQGAGELFF.